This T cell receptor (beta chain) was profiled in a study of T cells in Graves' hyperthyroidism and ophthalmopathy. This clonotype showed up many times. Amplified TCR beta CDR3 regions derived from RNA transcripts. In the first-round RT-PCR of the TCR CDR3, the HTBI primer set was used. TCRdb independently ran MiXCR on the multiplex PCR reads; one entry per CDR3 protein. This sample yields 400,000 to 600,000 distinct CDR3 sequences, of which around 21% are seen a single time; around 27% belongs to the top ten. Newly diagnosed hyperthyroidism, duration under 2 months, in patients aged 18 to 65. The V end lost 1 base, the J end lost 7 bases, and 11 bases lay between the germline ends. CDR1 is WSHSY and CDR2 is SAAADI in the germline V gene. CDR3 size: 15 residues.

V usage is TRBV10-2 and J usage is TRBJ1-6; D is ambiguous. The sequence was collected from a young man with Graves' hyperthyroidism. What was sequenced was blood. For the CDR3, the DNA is TGCGCCAGCAGTGAGTGGGAACAGTGGAATTCACCCCTCCACTTT. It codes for CASSEWEQWNSPLHF.